These 5 T cell receptor beta chains came from one sample sequenced in a study of T cell responses to AZD1222 COVID-19 vaccine. Sequencing used immunoSEQ multiplex PCR; TCRdb keeps in-frame clones, though not all of them. The sample includes about 120,000 clones, over 75% seen only once; the top ten take over 9.5%. The sequences come from peripheral blood, collected on day 0 of AZD1222 vaccination. The origin of the receptors is an adult in good health.

The J gene is TRBJ1-6, the V gene TRBV3-1 (or the pseudogene TRBV3-2), with 8 bases matching TRBD1. Trimming cost V 4 bases and J 9 bases; bases outside gene matches: 5. Germline V gene sequence: CDR1 LGHDT, CDR2 YNNKEL (reference sequence). CDR3 length: 14 amino acids. The CDR3 protein is CASSPRTGSSPLHF. CDR3 DNA sequence: TGTGCCAGCAGCCCCCGGACAGGGAGTTCACCCCTCCACTTT.

V and J are TRBV19 and TRBJ1-5; D call uncertain. There are 13 residues in the CDR3. Trimming cost V 4 bases and J 2 bases, with 6 bases left between them. Germline V gives CDR1 LNHDA, CDR2 SQIVND (reference sequence). Here the CDR3 reads CASSRQGNQPQHF. DNA of the CDR3: TGTGCCAGTAGTAGGCAGGGCAATCAGCCCCAGCATTTT.

The V and J genes are TRBV5-5 and TRBJ1-1; 11 positions agree with TRBD1. The CDR3 spans 17 residues. Unmatched junction bases numbered 9, after V lost 5 bases and J lost 0 bases. Germline assignment: CDR1 SGHKS and CDR2 YYEKEE (reference sequence). CDR3 amino acids: CASSRDRGALMNTEAFF. The CDR3 coding sequence is TGTGCCAGCAGTCGGGACAGGGGGGCCCTTATGAACACTGAAGCTTTCTTT. Based on the CDR3 plus reference TRBV5-5 and TRBJ1-1, the full variable domain is DAGVTQSPTHLIKTRGQQVTLRCSPISGHKSVSWYQQVLGQGPQFIFQYYEKEERGRGNFPDRFSARQFPNYSSELNVNALLLGDSALYLCASSRDRGALMNTEAFFGQGTRLTVV.

CDR3 sequence: CASSEDSVDTQYF. The CDR3 region has the DNA TGTGCCAGCAGCGAGGACTCGGTAGATACGCAGTATTTT. This chain connects TRBV9 to TRBJ2-3; D perhaps matches TRBD2 (5 bases). Trimming took 3 bases from V and 5 from J, leaving 10 bases between them. There are 13 residues in the CDR3. The germline gives CDR1 SGDLS, CDR2 YYNGEE.

The chain combines TRBV19 with TRBJ2-2; TRBD1 agrees at 7 bases. The CDR3 covers 16 residues. The germline CDR1 and CDR2 sequences are LNHDA and SQIVND (reference sequence). V was clipped by 4 bases and J by 2 bases; unmatched bases: 7. CDR3 residues: CASSKSGTANTGELFF. DNA of the CDR3: TGTGCCAGTAGTAAATCAGGGACAGCCAACACCGGGGAGCTGTTTTTT.